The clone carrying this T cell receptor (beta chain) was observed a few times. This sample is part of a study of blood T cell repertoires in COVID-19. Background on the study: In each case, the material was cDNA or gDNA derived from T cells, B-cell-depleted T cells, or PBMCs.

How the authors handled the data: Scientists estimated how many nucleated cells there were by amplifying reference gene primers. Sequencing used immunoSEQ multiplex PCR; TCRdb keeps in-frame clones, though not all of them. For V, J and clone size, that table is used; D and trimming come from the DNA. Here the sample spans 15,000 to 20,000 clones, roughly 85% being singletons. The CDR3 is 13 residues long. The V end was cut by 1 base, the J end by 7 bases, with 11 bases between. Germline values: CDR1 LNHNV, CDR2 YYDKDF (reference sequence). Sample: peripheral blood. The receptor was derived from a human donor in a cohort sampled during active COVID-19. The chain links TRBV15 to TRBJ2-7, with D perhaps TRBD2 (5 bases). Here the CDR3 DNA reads TGTGCCACCAGCAGAGTAGGGAGTGATGAGCAGTACTTC. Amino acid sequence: CATSRVGSDEQYF.